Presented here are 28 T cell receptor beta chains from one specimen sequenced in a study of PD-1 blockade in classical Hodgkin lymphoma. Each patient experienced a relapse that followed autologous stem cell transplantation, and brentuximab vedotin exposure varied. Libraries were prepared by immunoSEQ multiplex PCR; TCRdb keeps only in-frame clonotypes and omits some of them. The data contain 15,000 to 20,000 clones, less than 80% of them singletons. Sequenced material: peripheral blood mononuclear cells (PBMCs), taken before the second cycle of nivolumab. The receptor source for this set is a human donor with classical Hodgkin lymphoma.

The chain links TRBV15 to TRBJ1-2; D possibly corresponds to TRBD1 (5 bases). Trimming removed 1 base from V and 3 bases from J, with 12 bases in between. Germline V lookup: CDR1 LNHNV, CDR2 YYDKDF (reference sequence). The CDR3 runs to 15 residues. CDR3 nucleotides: TGTGCCACCAGCAGAGTTCCAGGGTCAGACTATGGCTACACCTTC. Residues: CATSRVPGSDYGYTF.

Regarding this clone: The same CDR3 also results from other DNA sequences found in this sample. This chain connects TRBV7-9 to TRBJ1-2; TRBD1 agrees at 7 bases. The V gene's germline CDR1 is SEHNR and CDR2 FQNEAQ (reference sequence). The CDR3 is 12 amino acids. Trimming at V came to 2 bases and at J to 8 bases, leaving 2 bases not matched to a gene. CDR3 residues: CASSLSGGGYTF. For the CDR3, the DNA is TGTGCCAGCAGCTTATCAGGGGGAGGCTACACCTTC. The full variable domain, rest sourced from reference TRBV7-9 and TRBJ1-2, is DTGVSQNPRHKITKRGQNVTFRCDPISEHNRLYWYRQTLGQGPEFLTYFQNEAQLEKSRLLSDRFSAERPKGSFSTLEIQRTEQGDSAMYLCASSLSGGGYTFGSGTRLTVV.

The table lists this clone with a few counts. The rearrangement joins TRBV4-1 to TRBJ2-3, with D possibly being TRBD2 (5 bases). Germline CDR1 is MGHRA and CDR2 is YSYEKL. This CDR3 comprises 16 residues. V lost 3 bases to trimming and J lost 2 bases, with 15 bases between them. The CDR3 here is CASSQVDLIYTDTQYF. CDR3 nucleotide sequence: TGCGCCAGCAGCCAGGTGGACTTGATCTACACAGATACGCAGTATTTT.

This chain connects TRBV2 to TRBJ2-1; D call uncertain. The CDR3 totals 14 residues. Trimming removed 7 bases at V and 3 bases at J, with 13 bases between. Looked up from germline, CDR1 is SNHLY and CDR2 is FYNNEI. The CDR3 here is CASIQVQNYNEQFF. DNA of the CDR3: TGTGCCAGCATCCAGGTCCAAAACTACAATGAGCAGTTCTTC.

The DNA of the CDR3 is TGTGCCAGCAGCCTATCCGGACAGCTGAACACCGGGGAGCTGTTTTTT. Its protein product is CASSLSGQLNTGELFF. This sequence joins TRBV27 and TRBJ2-2; tentatively, D is TRBD1 (6 bases). This CDR3 spans 16 amino acids. Trimming shortened V by 6 bases and J by 1 base, and 15 bases separated the two germline ends. CDR1 and CDR2 from the germline V gene are MNHEY and SMNVEV (reference sequence).

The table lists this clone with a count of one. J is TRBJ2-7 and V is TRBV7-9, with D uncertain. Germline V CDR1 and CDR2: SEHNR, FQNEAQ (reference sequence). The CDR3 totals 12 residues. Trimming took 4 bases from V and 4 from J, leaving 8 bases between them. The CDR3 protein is CASSSTVYEQYF. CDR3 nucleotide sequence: TGTGCCAGCAGCTCCACGGTTTACGAGCAGTACTTC.

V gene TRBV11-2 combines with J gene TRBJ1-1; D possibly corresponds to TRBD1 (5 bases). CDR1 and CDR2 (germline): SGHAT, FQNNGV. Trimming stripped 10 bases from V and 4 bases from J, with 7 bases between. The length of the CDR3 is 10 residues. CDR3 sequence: CATGGTEAFF. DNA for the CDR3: TGTGCCACTGGGGGCACTGAAGCTTTCTTT.

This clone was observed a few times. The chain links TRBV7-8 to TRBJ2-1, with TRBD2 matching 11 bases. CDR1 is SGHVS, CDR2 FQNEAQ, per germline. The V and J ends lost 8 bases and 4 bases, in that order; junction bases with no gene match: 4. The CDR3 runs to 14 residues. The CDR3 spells CASGIAGGYNEQFF. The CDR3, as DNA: TGTGCCAGCGGGATAGCGGGAGGGTACAATGAGCAGTTCTTC. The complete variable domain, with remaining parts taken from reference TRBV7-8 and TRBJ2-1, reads GAGVSQSPRYKVAKRGQDVALRCDPISGHVSLFWYQQALGQGPEFLTYFQNEAQLDKSGLPSDRFFAERPEGSVSTLKIQRTQQEDSAVYLCASGIAGGYNEQFFGPGTRLTVL.

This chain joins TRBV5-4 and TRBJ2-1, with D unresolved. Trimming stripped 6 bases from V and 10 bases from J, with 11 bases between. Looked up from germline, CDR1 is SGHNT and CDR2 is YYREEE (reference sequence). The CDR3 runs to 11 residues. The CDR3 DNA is TGTGCCAGCACCCTGCTGGGGGAGCAGTTCTTC. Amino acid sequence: CASTLLGEQFF.

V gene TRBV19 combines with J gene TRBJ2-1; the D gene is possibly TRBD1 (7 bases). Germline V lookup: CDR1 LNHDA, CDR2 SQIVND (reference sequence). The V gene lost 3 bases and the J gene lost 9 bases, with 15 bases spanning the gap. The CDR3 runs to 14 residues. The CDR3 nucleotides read TGTGCCAGTAGTATGATGGAGGGGGCGGGTGAGCAGTTCTTC. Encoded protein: CASSMMEGAGEQFF.

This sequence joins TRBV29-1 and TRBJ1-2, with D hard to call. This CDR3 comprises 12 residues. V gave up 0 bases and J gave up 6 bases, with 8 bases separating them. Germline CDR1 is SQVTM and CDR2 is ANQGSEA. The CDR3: CSVEEGGDGYTF. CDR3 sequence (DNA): TGCAGCGTTGAAGAAGGTGGGGATGGCTACACCTTC.

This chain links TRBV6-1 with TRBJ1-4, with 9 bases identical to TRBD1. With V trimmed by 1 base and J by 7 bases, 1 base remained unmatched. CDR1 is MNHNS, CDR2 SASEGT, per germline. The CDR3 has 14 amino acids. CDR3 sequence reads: CASSEGQGVEKLFF. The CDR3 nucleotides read TGTGCCAGCAGTGAAGGACAGGGGGTTGAAAAACTGTTTTTT.

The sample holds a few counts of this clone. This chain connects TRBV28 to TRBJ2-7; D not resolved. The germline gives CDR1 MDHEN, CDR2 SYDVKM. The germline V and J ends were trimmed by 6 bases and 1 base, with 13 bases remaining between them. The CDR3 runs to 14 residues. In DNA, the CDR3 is TGTGCCAGCAGGGGCGTGGTGGTATCCTACGAGCAGTACTTC. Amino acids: CASRGVVVSYEQYF. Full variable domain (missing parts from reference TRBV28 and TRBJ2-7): DVKVTQSSRYLVKRTGEKVFLECVQDMDHENMFWYRQDPGLGLRLIYFSYDVKMKEKGDIPEGYSVSREKKERFSLILESASTNQTSMYLCASRGVVVSYEQYFGPGTRLTVT.

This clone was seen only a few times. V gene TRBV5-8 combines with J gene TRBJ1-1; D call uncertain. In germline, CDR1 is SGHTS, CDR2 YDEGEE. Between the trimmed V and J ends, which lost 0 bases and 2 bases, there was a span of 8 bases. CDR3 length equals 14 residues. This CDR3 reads CASSLVGSNTEAFF. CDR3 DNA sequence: TGTGCCAGCAGCTTGGTGGGGTCAAACACTGAAGCTTTCTTT.

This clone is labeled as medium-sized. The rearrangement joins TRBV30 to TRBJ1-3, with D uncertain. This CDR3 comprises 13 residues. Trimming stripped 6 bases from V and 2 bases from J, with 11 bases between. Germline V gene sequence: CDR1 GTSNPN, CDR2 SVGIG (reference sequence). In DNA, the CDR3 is TGTGCCTGCCAAGCGGGCACTGGAAACACCATATATTTT. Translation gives CACQAGTGNTIYF.

CDR3 sequence (DNA): TGTGCCAGCAGCTTGGAAGGGGGCATCTACGAGCAGTACTTC. This sequence encodes CASSLEGGIYEQYF. The rearrangement joins TRBV5-6 to TRBJ2-7; 7 nucleotides line up with TRBD1. CDR1 and CDR2 from the germline V gene are SGHDT and YYEEEE. This CDR3 is 14 amino acids long. V gave up 0 bases and J gave up 3 bases; unmatched junction bases: 3.

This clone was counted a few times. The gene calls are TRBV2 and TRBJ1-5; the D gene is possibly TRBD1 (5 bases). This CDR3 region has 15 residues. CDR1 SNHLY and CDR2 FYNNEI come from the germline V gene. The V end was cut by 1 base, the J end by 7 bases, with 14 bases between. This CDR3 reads CASSEEGTGGQPQHF. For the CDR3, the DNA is TGTGCCAGCAGTGAAGAGGGAACGGGGGGGCAGCCCCAGCATTTT.

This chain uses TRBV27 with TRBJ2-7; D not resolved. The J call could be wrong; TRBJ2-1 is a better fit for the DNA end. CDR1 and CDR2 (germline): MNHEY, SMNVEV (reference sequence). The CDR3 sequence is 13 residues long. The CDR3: CASTWTRDNEQFF. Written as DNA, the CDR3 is TGTGCCAGCACCTGGACCCGGGACAATGAGCAGTTCTTC.

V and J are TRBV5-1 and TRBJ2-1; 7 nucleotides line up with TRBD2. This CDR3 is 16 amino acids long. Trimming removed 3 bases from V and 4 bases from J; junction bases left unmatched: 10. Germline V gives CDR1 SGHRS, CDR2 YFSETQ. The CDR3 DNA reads TGCGCCAGCAGCTCGTCGGGCGGGAGCCCATACAATGAGCAGTTCTTC. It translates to CASSSSGGSPYNEQFF.

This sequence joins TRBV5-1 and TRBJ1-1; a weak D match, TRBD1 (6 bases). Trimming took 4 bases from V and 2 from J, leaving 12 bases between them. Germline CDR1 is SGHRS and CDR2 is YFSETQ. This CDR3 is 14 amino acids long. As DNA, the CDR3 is TGCGCCAGCAGCATATTGGACAGTAACACTGAAGCTTTCTTT. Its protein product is CASSILDSNTEAFF.

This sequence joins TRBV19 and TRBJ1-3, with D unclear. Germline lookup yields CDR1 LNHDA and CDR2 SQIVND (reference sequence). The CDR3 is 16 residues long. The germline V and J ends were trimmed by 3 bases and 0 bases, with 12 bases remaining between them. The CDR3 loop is CASSMNGPHSGNTIYF. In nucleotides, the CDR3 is TGTGCCAGTAGTATGAACGGCCCGCACTCTGGAAACACCATATATTTT.

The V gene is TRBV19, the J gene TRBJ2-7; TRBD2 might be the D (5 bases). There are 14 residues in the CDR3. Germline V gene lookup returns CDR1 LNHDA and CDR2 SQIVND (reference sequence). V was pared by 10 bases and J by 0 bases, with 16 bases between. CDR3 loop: CAKLRTESSYEQYF. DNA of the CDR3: TGTGCCAAATTACGGACTGAGAGCTCCTACGAGCAGTACTTC.

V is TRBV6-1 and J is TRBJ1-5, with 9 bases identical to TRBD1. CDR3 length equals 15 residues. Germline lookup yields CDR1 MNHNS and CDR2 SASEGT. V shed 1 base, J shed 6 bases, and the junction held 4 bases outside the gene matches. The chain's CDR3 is CASSEEVTGGQPQHF. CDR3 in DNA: TGTGCCAGCAGTGAAGAGGTGACAGGGGGTCAGCCCCAGCATTTT.

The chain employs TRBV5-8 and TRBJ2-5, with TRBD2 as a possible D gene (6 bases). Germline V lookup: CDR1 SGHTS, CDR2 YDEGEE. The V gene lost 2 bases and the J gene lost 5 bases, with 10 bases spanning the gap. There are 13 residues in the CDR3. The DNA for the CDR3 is TGTGCCAGCAGCTTCGCCGGGAGTGAGACCCAGTACTTC. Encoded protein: CASSFAGSETQYF.

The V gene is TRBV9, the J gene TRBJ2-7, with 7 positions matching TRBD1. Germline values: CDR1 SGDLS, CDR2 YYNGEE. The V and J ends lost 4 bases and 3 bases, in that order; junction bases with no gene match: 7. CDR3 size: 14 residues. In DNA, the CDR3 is TGTGCCAGCAGCCCATCCGGGACAGACTACGAGCAGTACTTC. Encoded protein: CASSPSGTDYEQYF. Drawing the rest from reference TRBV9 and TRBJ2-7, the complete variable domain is DSGVTQTPKHLITATGQRVTLRCSPRSGDLSVYWYQQSLDQGLQFLIQYYNGEERAKGNILERFSAQQFPDLHSELNLSSLELGDSALYFCASSPSGTDYEQYFGPGTRLTVT.

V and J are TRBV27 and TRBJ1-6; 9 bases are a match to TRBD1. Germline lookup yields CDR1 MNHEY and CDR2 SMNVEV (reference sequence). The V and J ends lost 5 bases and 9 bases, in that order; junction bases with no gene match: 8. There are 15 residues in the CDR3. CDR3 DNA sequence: TGTGCCAGCAGTCTCCGACAGGGGGTTGTTTCACCCCTCCACTTT. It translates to CASSLRQGVVSPLHF.

CDR3 nucleotide sequence: TGTGCCTGGAGTCAGGGGGCAGGTGGAAACACCATATATTTT. Translated: CAWSQGAGGNTIYF. V is TRBV30 and J is TRBJ1-3, with TRBD1 matching over 8 bases. The CDR3 loop spans 14 amino acids. Germline V gene sequence: CDR1 GTSNPN, CDR2 SVGIG (reference sequence). V was clipped by 2 bases and J by 3 bases; unmatched bases: 3. Complete variable domain (other parts from reference TRBV30 and TRBJ1-3): SQTIHQWPATLVQPVGSPLSLECTVEGTSNPNLYWYRQAAGRGLQLLFYSVGIGQISSEVPQNLSASRPQDRQFILSSKKLLLSDSGFYLCAWSQGAGGNTIYFGEGSWLTVV.

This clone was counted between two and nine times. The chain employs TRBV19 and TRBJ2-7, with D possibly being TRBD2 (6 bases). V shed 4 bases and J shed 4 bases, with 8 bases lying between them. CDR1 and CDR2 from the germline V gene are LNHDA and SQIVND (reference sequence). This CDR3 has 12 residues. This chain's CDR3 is CASSRGLYEQYF. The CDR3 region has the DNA TGTGCCAGTAGTAGGGGACTTTACGAGCAGTACTTC.